A selection of T cell receptor beta chains follows, all from one sample in a study of radiotherapy plus CTLA-4 blockade in lung cancer. The protocol was immunoSEQ multiplex PCR, while the TCRdb copy is restricted to in-frame clones and leaves out a portion. The top ten hold approximately 5% of the sample, which has 90,000 to 150,000 clones, about four fifths seen once. This material consisted of peripheral blood, taken from a patient treated with radiotherapy plus ipilimumab. Receptor source: a human donor with non-small cell lung cancer who had a partial response to radiotherapy plus ipilimumab. CDR3s include the opening cysteine and the closing phenylalanine or tryptophan. Each record gives: clone size, V gene, D gene, J gene, CDR3 protein, CDR3 DNA. The D gene is left open where the match is weak. Rows give clone size only sometimes, using once, few, many, or a class for an expanded clone.

clone_size: -; v_call: TRBV27; d_call: -; j_call: TRBJ2-2; cdr3_aa: CASSYGSGTGELFF; cdr3_nt: TGTGCCAGCAGTTACGGCTCGGGGACCGGGGAGCTGTTTTTT
clone_size: many; v_call: TRBV9; d_call: -; j_call: TRBJ1-2; cdr3_aa: CASSVENSPSYGYTF; cdr3_nt: TGTGCCAGCAGCGTAGAAAACAGCCCATCATATGGCTACACCTTC
clone_size: -; v_call: TRBV5-5; d_call: -; j_call: TRBJ1-1; cdr3_aa: CASIKRGNTEAFF; cdr3_nt: TGTGCCAGCATCAAACGGGGAAACACTGAAGCTTTCTTT
clone_size: -; v_call: TRBV7-9; d_call: -; j_call: TRBJ1-1; cdr3_aa: CASSLVGIGTEAFF; cdr3_nt: TGTGCCAGCAGCTTAGTGGGTATCGGGACTGAAGCTTTCTTT
clone_size: -; v_call: TRBV30; d_call: TRBD1; j_call: TRBJ1-6; cdr3_aa: CAWSAGRTGGNSPLHF; cdr3_nt: TGTGCCTGGAGTGCAGGGAGGACAGGCGGTAATTCACCCCTCCACTTT
clone_size: -; v_call: TRBV19; d_call: TRBD1; j_call: TRBJ1-1; cdr3_aa: CASSQRTGTGVWPFF; cdr3_nt: TGTGCCAGTAGTCAAAGAACCGGGACAGGGGTATGGCCTTTCTTT
clone_size: -; v_call: TRBV6-1; d_call: -; j_call: TRBJ1-1; cdr3_aa: CASSVELWNTEAFF; cdr3_nt: TGTGCCAGCAGTGTGGAGTTGTGGAACACTGAAGCTTTCTTT
clone_size: -; v_call: TRBV6-5; d_call: TRBD2; j_call: TRBJ2-2; cdr3_aa: CASKYPRGGTGELFF; cdr3_nt: TGTGCCAGCAAGTACCCCCGGGGGGGCACCGGGGAGCTGTTTTTT
clone_size: -; v_call: TRBV9; d_call: TRBD2; j_call: TRBJ2-1; cdr3_aa: CASSPQFGGSSYNEQFF; cdr3_nt: TGTGCCAGCAGCCCACAGTTCGGGGGGAGCTCCTACAATGAGCAGTTCTTC
clone_size: once; v_call: TRBV6-6; d_call: -; j_call: TRBJ1-2; cdr3_aa: CASSLPAVYGYTF; cdr3_nt: TGTGCCAGCAGTCTCCCCGCAGTCTATGGCTACACCTTC
clone_size: once; v_call: TRBV5-6; d_call: TRBD2; j_call: TRBJ2-7; cdr3_aa: CASSFRGGFGDYEQYF; cdr3_nt: TGTGCCAGCAGCTTTCGGGGGGGGTTTGGCGATTACGAGCAGTACTTC
clone_size: once; v_call: TRBV5-1; d_call: -; j_call: TRBJ1-2; cdr3_aa: CASSLGDYGYTF; cdr3_nt: TGCGCCAGCAGCTTGGGAGACTATGGCTACACCTTC
clone_size: -; v_call: TRBV19; d_call: TRBD1; j_call: TRBJ2-2; cdr3_aa: CASSRDRVTAGELFF; cdr3_nt: TGTGCCAGTAGTAGGGACAGGGTCACCGCCGGGGAGCTGTTTTTT
clone_size: -; v_call: TRBV2; d_call: TRBD2; j_call: TRBJ2-2; cdr3_aa: CASSGERGAGELFF; cdr3_nt: TGTGCCAGCAGTGGGGAACGGGGGGCCGGGGAGCTGTTTTTT
clone_size: once; v_call: TRBV7-2; d_call: -; j_call: TRBJ1-5; cdr3_aa: CASSFRPSNRWGNQPQHF; cdr3_nt: TGTGCCAGCAGCTTTCGGCCCTCTAACAGGTGGGGCAATCAGCCCCAGCATTTT
clone_size: -; v_call: TRBV19; d_call: TRBD2; j_call: TRBJ2-7; cdr3_aa: CASSKGGTSGEQYF; cdr3_nt: TGTGCCAGTAGTAAGGGGGGGACTAGCGGCGAGCAGTACTTC
clone_size: -; v_call: TRBV30; d_call: TRBD1; j_call: TRBJ2-7; cdr3_aa: CAWSTGDFGEQYF; cdr3_nt: TGTGCCTGGTCGACAGGGGATTTCGGCGAGCAGTACTTC
clone_size: -; v_call: TRBV25-1; d_call: TRBD2; j_call: TRBJ2-1; cdr3_aa: CASSGGSSGSDEQFF; cdr3_nt: TGTGCCAGCAGTGGGGGTAGTAGCGGGAGTGATGAGCAGTTCTTC
clone_size: few; v_call: TRBV7-9; d_call: -; j_call: TRBJ2-1; cdr3_aa: CASSSGLNNEQFF; cdr3_nt: TGTGCCAGCAGCTCGGGACTGAACAATGAGCAGTTCTTC
clone_size: -; v_call: TRBV10-3; d_call: -; j_call: TRBJ2-2; cdr3_aa: CAIRAIASGTGELFF; cdr3_nt: TGTGCCATCAGAGCGATAGCTTCGGGCACCGGGGAGCTGTTTTTT
clone_size: -; v_call: TRBV9; d_call: -; j_call: TRBJ2-3; cdr3_aa: CASSHGGSTDTQYF; cdr3_nt: TGTGCCAGCAGTCATGGAGGGAGCACAGATACGCAGTATTTT
clone_size: -; v_call: TRBV2; d_call: -; j_call: TRBJ1-1; cdr3_aa: CASSEREVYTEAFF; cdr3_nt: TGTGCCAGCAGTGAACGGGAGGTCTACACTGAAGCTTTCTTT
clone_size: -; v_call: TRBV25-1; d_call: TRBD1; j_call: TRBJ2-1; cdr3_aa: CASRGQGYNERFF; cdr3_nt: TGTGCCAGCAGAGGACAGGGCTACAATGAGCGGTTCTTC
clone_size: -; v_call: TRBV11-2; d_call: -; j_call: TRBJ1-2; cdr3_aa: CASSLRGEGRYYGYTF; cdr3_nt: TGTGCCAGCAGCTTAAGAGGGGAGGGACGGTACTATGGCTACACCTTC
clone_size: once; v_call: TRBV23-1; d_call: -; j_call: TRBJ1-2; cdr3_aa: CASPFFGGNYGYTF; cdr3_nt: TGCGCCAGCCCATTCTTTGGGGGGAACTATGGCTACACCTTC
clone_size: -; v_call: TRBV11-3; d_call: -; j_call: TRBJ1-1; cdr3_aa: CASSTTANTEAFF; cdr3_nt: TGTGCCAGCAGCACCACAGCGAACACTGAAGCTTTCTTT
clone_size: -; v_call: TRBV27; d_call: -; j_call: TRBJ1-5; cdr3_aa: CASGQSYQPQHF; cdr3_nt: TGTGCCAGCGGACAGAGCTATCAGCCCCAGCATTTT
clone_size: -; v_call: TRBV27; d_call: TRBD2; j_call: TRBJ2-5; cdr3_aa: CASSRAGERETQYF; cdr3_nt: TGTGCCAGCAGTAGAGCGGGAGAACGAGAGACCCAGTACTTC